What follows is one T cell receptor (beta chain) and its context. Antigen unknown. The sample is drawn from a study of cytotoxic CD8 clonotypes in ibrutinib-treated CLL. Losses at the gene ends were 5 bases for V and 1 base for J; bases not matched to a gene: 2. This CDR3 is built from 14 residues. CDR1 is SGHDT, CDR2 YYEEEE, per germline. Study-wide findings and caveats: Higher clonality was seen at ibrutinib response and a return toward baseline at progression.

The repertoire was sequenced with immunoSEQ multiplex PCR; TCRdb's copy has only in-frame clones and lacks some. Of 150,000 or so clones in the sample, 70% to 80% were seen once. The sequence derives from a human donor with chronic lymphocytic leukemia. The sequencing used PBMCs, collected after 12 months of ibrutinib treatment. The chain combines TRBV5-6 with TRBJ2-3; the match to TRBD1 covers 9 bases. CDR3 DNA sequence: TGTGCCAGCAGGAGGACAGGGGGCACAGATACGCAGTATTTT. It yields the protein CASRRTGGTDTQYF.